A selection of T cell receptor beta chains follows, all from one sample in a study of blood T cell repertoires in COVID-19. Data came from immunoSEQ multiplex PCR; TCRdb stores just in-frame clones and leaves some out. Of about 270,000 clones detected, approximately 80% appear once; the ten largest clones hold 4.1%. Sequenced material: peripheral blood. These receptors all stem from a woman aged 45-59 years with active or convalescent COVID-19. CDR3s include the opening cysteine and the closing phenylalanine or tryptophan. Each record gives: J gene, clone size, D gene, V gene, CDR3 DNA, CDR3 protein. A D gene is named only where the DNA matches it firmly. Only some rows state a clone size, as once, few, many or a class for expanded clones.

TRBJ2-5 | . | . | TRBV11-3 | TGTGCCAGCAGCTTATCAGGGGAGGAGACCCAGTACTTC | CASSLSGEETQYF
TRBJ2-2 | . | TRBD2 | TRBV30 | TGTGCCTGGAGTGTAAGACTAGCGCCTTTGACCGGGGAGCTGTTTTTT | CAWSVRLAPLTGELFF
TRBJ2-7 | . | TRBD1 | TRBV4-1 | TGCGCCAGCAGCCTCCGACAGGGGAGTTACGAGCAGTACTTC | CASSLRQGSYEQYF
TRBJ2-3 | . | . | TRBV2 | TGTGCCAGCACCTCTGACTTAGGGACTAGCACAGATACGCAGTATTTT | CASTSDLGTSTDTQYF
TRBJ1-3 | few | . | TRBV2 | TGTGCCAGCAGACCTCCGGGGTCCGGAGACACCATATATTTT | CASRPPGSGDTIYF
TRBJ1-2 | . | . | TRBV2 | TGTGCCAGACAACAGGGTTGGGGCTATGGCTACACCTTC | CARQQGWGYGYTF
TRBJ2-5 | . | . | TRBV10-3 | TGTGCCATCAGACGAACAGGAGTCCAAGAGACCCAGTACTTC | CAIRRTGVQETQYF
TRBJ1-3 | . | . | TRBV16 | TGTGCCAGCCGAACTACGGGGGGCCCTGGAAACACCATATATTTT | CASRTTGGPGNTIYF
TRBJ2-5 | . | . | TRBV4-1 | TGCGCCAGCAGCCCCCTAGTCGGTGAGACCCAGTACTTC | CASSPLVGETQYF
TRBJ2-5 | . | . | TRBV27 | TGTGCCAGCAGTTTTATTGACTCTCAAGAGACCCAGTACTTC | CASSFIDSQETQYF
TRBJ2-7 | . | . | TRBV28 | TGTGCCAGCAAGTTTGGTCTAGCTAACTACGAGCAGTACTTC | CASKFGLANYEQYF
TRBJ2-6 | few | . | TRBV7-8 | TGTGCCAGCAGCTTAGAGAGGGCTGGGGCCAACGTCCTGACTTTC | CASSLERAGANVLTF
TRBJ2-7 | . | . | TRBV24-1 | TGTGCCACCCGAGAGGAATCAGACCTCTACGAGCAGTACTTC | CATREESDLYEQYF
TRBJ2-7 | . | TRBD2 | TRBV6-5 | TGTGCCAGCATTGCTAGCGGCTCCTACGAGCAGTACTTC | CASIASGSYEQYF
TRBJ1-2 | . | . | TRBV27 | TGTGCCAGCAGTTCGTTACAGGGAGCTCTGTATGGCTACACCTTC | CASSSLQGALYGYTF
TRBJ2-7 | . | TRBD2 | TRBV2 | TGTGCCAGCACTGGCGGGAGGGCCACAAACGAGCAGTACTTC | CASTGGRATNEQYF
TRBJ1-2 | . | TRBD1 | TRBV5-1 | TGCGCCAGCAGCTCCCCGCAGGGGGCCTATGGCTACACCTTC | CASSSPQGAYGYTF
TRBJ1-2 | . | TRBD1 | TRBV12-3/TRBV12-4 | TGTGCCAGCAGTCCGAGGACAGGGGCAGGCTACACCTTC | CASSPRTGAGYTF
TRBJ2-7 | . | . | TRBV21-1 | TGTGCCAGCTACATTCGTCGGGCGGGAGAATATCACGAGCAGTACTTC | CASYIRRAGEYHEQYF
TRBJ1-2 | . | . | TRBV19 | TGTGCCAGTACTCCACTAAGCCACTATGGCTACACCTTC | CASTPLSHYGYTF
TRBJ1-4 | . | . | TRBV29-1 | TGCAGCGTTGCTGTTTCCGGTGGAAAACTGTTTTTT | CSVAVSGGKLFF
TRBJ2-7 | few | TRBD1 | TRBV6-2/TRBV6-3 | TGTGCCAGCAGTTACTTCGGGACAGGTTACTACGAGCAGTACTTC | CASSYFGTGYYEQYF
TRBJ2-7 | . | . | TRBV4-1 | TGCGCCAGCAGCCATCTTTGGCCAGGGGCGACACCTGACTCCTACGAGCAGTACTTC | CASSHLWPGATPDSYEQYF
TRBJ1-2 | . | TRBD1 | TRBV5-1 | TGCGCCAGCAAAATCCCGGGACAGCTATGGGGCTACACCTTC | CASKIPGQLWGYTF
TRBJ1-2 | . | TRBD1 | TRBV7-2 | TGTGCCAGCAGCTCGGGGGACAGGGGCTTTGGCTACACCTTC | CASSSGDRGFGYTF
TRBJ1-1 | . | TRBD1 | TRBV27 | TGTGCCAGCAGTTTGGGCGGGACAGTTGAAGCTTTCTTT | CASSLGGTVEAFF
TRBJ1-1 | once | . | TRBV6-6 | TGTGCCAGCAGTTACTCGGGCCAGGGGAGGAACACTGAAGCTTTCTTT | CASSYSGQGRNTEAFF
TRBJ2-5 | . | TRBD1 | TRBV5-6 | TGTGCCAGCAGCAGCAGGGGGCGGGCAGAGACCCAGTACTTC | CASSSRGRAETQYF
TRBJ2-3 | . | TRBD2 | TRBV5-4 | TGTGCCAGCAGCTACCCTAGCGGTTCGGGGACAGATACGCAGTATTTT | CASSYPSGSGTDTQYF
TRBJ2-1 | . | TRBD2 | TRBV27 | TGTGCCAGCAGTTTACTAGCGGGAACCGGAAATGAGCAGTTCTTC | CASSLLAGTGNEQFF
TRBJ1-2 | . | . | TRBV3-1/TRBV3-2 | TGTGCCAGCAGTCCCCGGGGGTACAACTATGGCTACACCTTC | CASSPRGYNYGYTF
TRBJ2-7 | once | . | TRBV28 | TGTGCCAGCAGTTTTCAGACAGCACTTAGCGAGCAGTACTTC | CASSFQTALSEQYF
TRBJ1-1 | . | . | TRBV4-1 | TGCGCCAGCAGCCATTCCCGGGATCGCGGGACTGAAGCTTTCTTT | CASSHSRDRGTEAFF
TRBJ2-5 | . | . | TRBV7-2 | TGTGCCAGCAGCTTAGCGGCTAGCTATGCAGAGACCCAGTACTTC | CASSLAASYAETQYF
TRBJ2-1 | . | . | TRBV21-1 | TGTGCCAGCAGCAAAGAATTACAGGGGATGTCATATGAGCAGTTCTTC | CASSKELQGMSYEQFF
TRBJ2-1 | . | . | TRBV9 | TGTGCCAGCAGCGGTAGTATTTCTAATGAGCAGTTCTTC | CASSGSISNEQFF
TRBJ1-2 | . | . | TRBV5-6 | TGTGCCAGCAGCTTGTTTCACGGTACAGGGAACTATGGCTACACCTTC | CASSLFHGTGNYGYTF
TRBJ1-2 | . | . | TRBV5-1 | TGCGCCAGCAGCTTGTTGGGCACAGCTAACTATGGCTACACCTTC | CASSLLGTANYGYTF
TRBJ1-1 | few | TRBD1 | TRBV23-1 | TGCGCCAGCAGACTCGCTACAGGACAGGGGTCTGAAGCTTTCTTT | CASRLATGQGSEAFF
TRBJ1-3 | . | . | TRBV19 | TGTGCCAGTAGTAGGGGTCACAGGGATGCCGGAAACACCATATATTTT | CASSRGHRDAGNTIYF
TRBJ1-3 | few | TRBD1 | TRBV28 | TGTGCCAGCAGCTCTCCCGCCGGGACAGCCGGAAACACCATATATTTT | CASSSPAGTAGNTIYF
TRBJ1-3 | . | TRBD1 | TRBV10-3 | TGTGCCATCAGGAGACAGGGGACTCCTGGAAACACCATATATTTT | CAIRRQGTPGNTIYF
TRBJ2-1 | . | TRBD2 | TRBV29-1 | TGCAGCGGGGTTACGGGACTAGCGGGAGAGGAGCAGTTCTTC | CSGVTGLAGEEQFF
TRBJ2-7 | . | . | TRBV6-6 | TGTGGATCCGGGACACCGACCTACGAGCAGTACTTC | CGSGTPTYEQYF
TRBJ1-3 | . | TRBD1 | TRBV5-1 | TGCGCCAGCAGCTCACAGGGGGGAAAGAACACCATATATTTT | CASSSQGGKNTIYF
TRBJ1-5 | . | TRBD1 | TRBV27 | TGTGCCAGCAGGCGACAGGGGAGCAATCAGCCCCAGCATTTT | CASRRQGSNQPQHF
TRBJ1-4 | once | TRBD1 | TRBV6-5 | TGTGCCAGCAGTCAGGGGGTTAATGAAAAACTGTTTTTT | CASSQGVNEKLFF
TRBJ1-2 | . | . | TRBV2 | TGTGCCAGCAGTGAAGCAGGGGTAAACTATGGCTACACCTTC | CASSEAGVNYGYTF
TRBJ1-2 | . | . | TRBV7-9 | TGTGCCAGCACAGACTACAGACAGGCGCTGAACTATGGCTACACCTTC | CASTDYRQALNYGYTF
TRBJ2-5 | . | TRBD2 | TRBV19 | TGTGCCAGTAGTCCAGGACTAGCAGAAGAGACCCAGTACTTC | CASSPGLAEETQYF
TRBJ1-2 | . | . | TRBV7-9 | TGTGCCAGCAGCTTAGGCAGGCCTCCCTATGGCTACACCTTC | CASSLGRPPYGYTF
TRBJ1-5 | . | TRBD1 | TRBV7-2 | TGTGCCAGCAGCTTAGACAGGGGGCACAATCAGCCCCAGCATTTT | CASSLDRGHNQPQHF
TRBJ1-1 | once | . | TRBV3-1/TRBV3-2 | TGTGCCAGCAGCCAACGCAGGGCCATGAACACTGAAGCTTTCTTT | CASSQRRAMNTEAFF
TRBJ1-3 | . | . | TRBV9 | TGTGCCAGCAGCGTAGTTTCAGAACGCTCTGGAAACACCATATATTTT | CASSVVSERSGNTIYF
TRBJ1-2 | . | . | TRBV28 | TGTGCCAGCAGTTTATGGGCAGGCCCCGAGGGCTACACCTTC | CASSLWAGPEGYTF
TRBJ2-7 | . | TRBD2 | TRBV5-1 | TGCGCCAGCAGCTTGCGGGAGGCTTTGGGCCACGAGCAGTACTTC | CASSLREALGHEQYF
TRBJ2-1 | . | TRBD2 | TRBV4-2 | TGTGCCAGCAGCCCAATGACTGAAGACACTAGCGGGAGGTTTGATGAGCAGTTCTTC | CASSPMTEDTSGRFDEQFF
TRBJ1-2 | . | . | TRBV5-1 | TGCGCCAGCAGCCCGGACAGCTATGGCTACACCTTC | CASSPDSYGYTF
TRBJ2-1 | . | . | TRBV7-6 | TGTGCCAGCAGCTTCCAGCCGGGAGCTGCTTACAATGAGCAGTTCTTC | CASSFQPGAAYNEQFF
TRBJ1-1 | . | TRBD1 | TRBV28 | TGTGCCAGCAGTCGCACCTTCGGACAGGGGGCCACTGAAGCTTTCTTT | CASSRTFGQGATEAFF